The T cell receptor (beta chain) under discussion was sequenced for a study of beta chain features in type 1 diabetes. Sequencing targeted expressed TCRB transcripts, as all isolated RNA had been reverse transcribed. The protocol was immunoSEQ multiplex PCR, while the TCRdb copy is restricted to in-frame clones and leaves out a portion. This repertoire shows under 900,000 clones, roughly 15% found once; its top ten account for 0.02% to 0.03%. V was pared by 5 bases and J by 6 bases, with 11 bases of the junction left unmatched. Germline V gene data show CDR1 as LNHNV and CDR2 as YYDKDF (reference sequence). This CDR3 is 18 amino acids long. This clone was seen a handful of times.

The specimen sequenced was naive CD4+ T cells from blood. This sequence was found in a woman aged 18-29 years in good health. This chain links TRBV15 with TRBJ2-3; 16 bases match TRBD2. The CDR3 sequence is CATSRSGTSGRAGDTQYF. DNA of the CDR3: TGTGCCACCAGCCGCTCCGGGACTAGCGGGAGGGCCGGGGATACGCAGTATTTT.